Listed below are T cell receptor beta chains from one sample, sequenced in a study of T-cell memory formation after mild COVID-19. TCRdb processed the 5' RACE reads anew with MiXCR; each CDR3 protein has one entry. Here the sample spans 550,000 to 600,000 distinct CDR3 sequences, roughly 21% being singletons. Input material: PBMCs or a T cell subset sorted from them (not recorded which). The receptors originated from an adult woman who had mild COVID-19 (a few samples of this study predate the infection). Cell type and time point are not known. CDR3s include the opening cysteine and the closing phenylalanine or tryptophan. A D gene is named only where the DNA matches it firmly. Size is stated for part of the rows, as once, few or many counts, or as a class when the clone is expanded.

NA,TRBV11-2,NA,TRBJ2-5,TGTGCCAGCAGCTTGCTTTCTATGACAGAAGAGACCCAGTACTTC,CASSLLSMTEETQYF
NA,TRBV12-3/TRBV12-4,few,TRBJ1-5,TGTGCCAGCAGTGCCGGAGGGAATCAGCCCCAGCATTTT,CASSAGGNQPQHF
NA,TRBV5-5,many,TRBJ1-1,TGTGCCAGCAGCCGGCCCGGCAGGGAGTTGGACACTGAAGCTTTCTTT,CASSRPGRELDTEAFF
TRBD1,TRBV5-1,many,TRBJ2-7,TGTGCCAGCAGTTCCCCGGGACAGGGGGCTTGGGAGCAGTACTTC,CASSSPGQGAWEQYF
NA,TRBV7-2,NA,TRBJ2-1,TGTGCCAGCAGTCCAGACGCGGGAACCCTCCGTCGTGAGCAGTTCTTC,CASSPDAGTLRREQFF
NA,TRBV20-1,NA,TRBJ2-2,TGCAGTGCTAGAGATAAGACCGGGGAGCTGTTTTTT,CSARDKTGELFF
NA,TRBV19,NA,TRBJ1-2,TGTGCCAGTAGTGTCGACGGACAGAAGACCTATGGCTACACCTTC,CASSVDGQKTYGYTF
TRBD2,TRBV30,NA,TRBJ2-1,TGTGCCTGGAGTATCCGGACTAGCAAAGATGAGCAGTTCTTC,CAWSIRTSKDEQFF
TRBD2,TRBV24-1,NA,TRBJ2-2,TGTGCCACCAGTGACCATCCCAGGGTAGCGGGAGCGGGGGAGCTGTTTTTT,CATSDHPRVAGAGELFF
NA,TRBV7-2,many,TRBJ2-3,TGTGCCAGCAGCTTAGAGGCGATCCATACGCAGTATTTT,CASSLEAIHTQYF
TRBD1,TRBV6-5,few,TRBJ1-5,TGTGCCAGCAGTTATCGACAGGGGGATCAGCCCCAGCATTTT,CASSYRQGDQPQHF
NA,TRBV24-1,NA,TRBJ1-5,TGTGCCACCTTGAACCAACGGACGTATAGCAATCAGCCCCAGCATTTT,CATLNQRTYSNQPQHF
TRBD2,TRBV7-6,NA,TRBJ2-3,TGTGCCAGCAGCCCATCACCAGCCGCGGGAGGAGATACGCAGTATTTT,CASSPSPAAGGDTQYF
NA,TRBV24-1,few,TRBJ2-1,TGTGCCACCTTGGACCCAACAAGGAATGAGCAGTTCTTC,CATLDPTRNEQFF
NA,TRBV10-3,NA,TRBJ1-5,TGTGCCATCAGTGACGGTAGCAATCAGCCCCAGCATTTT,CAISDGSNQPQHF
TRBD1,TRBV20-1,NA,TRBJ1-2,TGCAGTGCACGGACAGGGCCCGTGAGGGGCTACACCTTC,CSARTGPVRGYTF
TRBD2,TRBV29-1,NA,TRBJ2-3,TGCAGCGTGAGGGCCGGGACTAGCGGAGATCCGCAGTATTTT,CSVRAGTSGDPQYF
TRBD1,TRBV5-1,few,TRBJ2-5,TGCGCCAGCAGCTTGGCAGGACAGGGGCGAGAGACCCAGTACTTC,CASSLAGQGRETQYF
TRBD2,TRBV4-1,NA,TRBJ2-5,TGCGCCAGCAGCCACGCCCACGGGACTAGCGGGCCCCAAGAGACCCAGTACTTC,CASSHAHGTSGPQETQYF
TRBD1,TRBV29-1,NA,TRBJ2-1,TGCAGCGTTCTCATAGGACAGGGGCAAGAGTACAATGAGCAGTTCTTC,CSVLIGQGQEYNEQFF
NA,TRBV5-1,many,TRBJ2-7,TGTGCCAGCAGCTTAGGTCCCTCGAGCTACGAGCAGTACTTC,CASSLGPSSYEQYF
NA,TRBV3-1,NA,TRBJ1-2,TGTGCCAGCAGCCAAGACGCCCGGGGGGGGGGCTACACCTTC,CASSQDARGGGYTF